This T cell receptor (beta chain) emerged from a study of neoadjuvant nivolumab and ipilimumab in lung cancer. Sequenced by immunoSEQ multiplex PCR; TCRdb stores in-frame clones only, minus some. The sample lists around 30,000 clones; around 80% were seen once. V was clipped by 1 base and J by 7 bases, with 11 bases between them. The CDR3 contains 13 residues. CDR1 is SGHVS, CDR2 FNYEAQ, per germline. The chain has TRBV7-6 and TRBJ2-7; D uncertain. Sequenced material: peripheral blood, taken before neoadjuvant nivolumab, alone or with ipilimumab. The sequence derives from an adult with non-small cell lung cancer. CDR3 residues: CASSLDPYTEQYF. CDR3 nucleotide sequence: TGTGCCAGCAGCTTAGACCCTTATACGGAGCAGTACTTC. Using reference TRBV7-6 and TRBJ2-7 for the parts outside the CDR3, the full variable domain is GAGVSQSPRYKVTKRGQDVALRCDPISGHVSLYWYRQALGQGPEFLTYFNYEAQQDKSGLPNDRFSAERPEGSISTLTIQRTEQRDSAMYRCASSLDPYTEQYFGPGTRLTVT.